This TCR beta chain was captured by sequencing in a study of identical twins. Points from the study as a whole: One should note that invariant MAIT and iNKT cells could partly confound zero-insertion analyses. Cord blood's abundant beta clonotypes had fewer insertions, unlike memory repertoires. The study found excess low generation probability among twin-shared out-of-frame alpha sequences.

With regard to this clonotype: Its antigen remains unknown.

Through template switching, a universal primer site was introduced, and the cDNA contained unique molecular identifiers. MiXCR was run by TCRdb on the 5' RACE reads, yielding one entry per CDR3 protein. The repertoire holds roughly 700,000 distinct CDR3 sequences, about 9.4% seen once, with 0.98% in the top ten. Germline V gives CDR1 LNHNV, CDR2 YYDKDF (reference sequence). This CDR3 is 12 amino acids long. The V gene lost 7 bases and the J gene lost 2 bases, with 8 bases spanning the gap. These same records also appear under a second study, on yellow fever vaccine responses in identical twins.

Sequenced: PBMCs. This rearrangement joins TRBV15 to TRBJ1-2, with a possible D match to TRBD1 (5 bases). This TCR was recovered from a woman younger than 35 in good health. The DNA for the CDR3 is TGTGCCACCACCGGGGGGAACTATGGCTACACCTTC. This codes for CATTGGNYGYTF.